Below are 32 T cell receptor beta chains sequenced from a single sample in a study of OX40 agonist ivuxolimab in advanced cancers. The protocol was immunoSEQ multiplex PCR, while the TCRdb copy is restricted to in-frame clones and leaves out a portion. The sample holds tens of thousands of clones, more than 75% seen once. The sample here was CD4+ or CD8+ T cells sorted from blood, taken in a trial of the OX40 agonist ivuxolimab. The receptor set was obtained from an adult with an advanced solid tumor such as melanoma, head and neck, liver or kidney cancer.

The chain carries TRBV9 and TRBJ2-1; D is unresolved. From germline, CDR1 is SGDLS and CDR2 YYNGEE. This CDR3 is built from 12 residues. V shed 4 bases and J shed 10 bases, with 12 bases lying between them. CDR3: CASSSLVGEQFF. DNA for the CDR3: TGTGCCAGCAGCAGCTTAGTGGGCGAGCAGTTCTTC.

This chain's CDR3 is CSVDAGGVSRSYNEQFF. In nucleotides, the CDR3 is TGCAGCGTTGACGCGGGAGGTGTTAGTCGGTCCTACAATGAGCAGTTCTTC. V usage is TRBV29-1 and J usage is TRBJ2-1; the match to TRBD2 covers 8 bases. CDR3 length: 17 amino acids. Germline V gene data show CDR1 as SQVTM and CDR2 as ANQGSEA. The ends lost 3 bases at V and 1 base at J; junction bases unmatched: 11.

As DNA, the CDR3 is TGTGCCAGCAGTTTATCCGTGACTAGCGGGGGAGGAGATACGCAGTATTTT. This translates into CASSLSVTSGGGDTQYF. The chain is built from TRBV27 and TRBJ2-3, with 12 bases identical to TRBD2. CDR1 is MNHEY and CDR2 is SMNVEV in the germline V gene (reference sequence). Trimming removed 0 bases from V and 5 bases from J; junction bases left unmatched: 6. The CDR3 runs to 17 residues.

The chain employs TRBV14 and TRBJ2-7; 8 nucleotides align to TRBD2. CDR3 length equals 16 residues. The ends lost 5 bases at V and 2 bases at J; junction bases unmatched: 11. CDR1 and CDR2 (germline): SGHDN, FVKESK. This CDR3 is CASSGRSGTRTYEQYF. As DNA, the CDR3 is TGTGCCAGCAGCGGGAGATCCGGGACTAGAACCTACGAGCAGTACTTC.

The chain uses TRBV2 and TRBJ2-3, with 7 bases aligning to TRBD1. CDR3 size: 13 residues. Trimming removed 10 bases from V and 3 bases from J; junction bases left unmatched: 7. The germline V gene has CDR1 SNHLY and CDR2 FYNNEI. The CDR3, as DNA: TGTGCCAACTGGGACAGCTTGACAGATACGCAGTATTTT. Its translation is CANWDSLTDTQYF. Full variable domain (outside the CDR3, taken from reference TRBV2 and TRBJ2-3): EPEVTQTPSHQVTQMGQEVILRCVPISNHLYFYWYRQILGQKVEFLVSFYNNEISEKSEIFDDQFSVERPDGSNFTLKIRSTKLEDSAMYFCANWDSLTDTQYFGPGTRLTVL.

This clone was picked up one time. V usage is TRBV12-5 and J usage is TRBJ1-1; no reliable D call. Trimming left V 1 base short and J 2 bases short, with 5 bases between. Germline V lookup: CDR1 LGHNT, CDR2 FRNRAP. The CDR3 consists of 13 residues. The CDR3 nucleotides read TGTGCTAGTGGTTTGGCGGTTAACACTGAAGCTTTCTTT. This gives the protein CASGLAVNTEAFF.

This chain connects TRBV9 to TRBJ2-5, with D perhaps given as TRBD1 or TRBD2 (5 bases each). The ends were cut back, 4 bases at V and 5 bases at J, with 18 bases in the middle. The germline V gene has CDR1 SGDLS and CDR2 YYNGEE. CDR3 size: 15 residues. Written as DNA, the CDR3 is TGTGCCAGCAGCCCTCGGGGCCTGGGAGTGGAGACCCAGTACTTC. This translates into CASSPRGLGVETQYF.

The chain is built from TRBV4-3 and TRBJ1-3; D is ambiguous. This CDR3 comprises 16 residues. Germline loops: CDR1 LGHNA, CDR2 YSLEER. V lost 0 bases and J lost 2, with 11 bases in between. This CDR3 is CASSQDLWNPGNTIYF. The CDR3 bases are TGCGCCAGCAGCCAAGATCTCTGGAACCCTGGAAACACCATATATTTT.

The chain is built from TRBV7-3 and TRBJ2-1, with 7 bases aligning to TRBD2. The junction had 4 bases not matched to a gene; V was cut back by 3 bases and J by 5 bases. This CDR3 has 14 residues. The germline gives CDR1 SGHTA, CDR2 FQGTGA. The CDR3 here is CASSFGGSHNEQFF. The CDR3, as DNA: TGTGCCAGCAGCTTTGGCGGGAGCCACAATGAGCAGTTCTTC.

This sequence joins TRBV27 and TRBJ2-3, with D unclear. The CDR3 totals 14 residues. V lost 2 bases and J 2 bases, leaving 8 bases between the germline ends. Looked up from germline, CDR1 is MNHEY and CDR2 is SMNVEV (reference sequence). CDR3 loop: CASSLGRTTDTQYF. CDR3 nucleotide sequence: TGTGCCAGCAGTTTAGGGCGGACCACAGATACGCAGTATTTT.

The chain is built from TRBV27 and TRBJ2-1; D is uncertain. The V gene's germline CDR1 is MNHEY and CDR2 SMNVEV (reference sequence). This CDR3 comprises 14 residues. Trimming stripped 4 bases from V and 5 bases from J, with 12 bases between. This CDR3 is CASSWGRGNNEQFF. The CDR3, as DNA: TGTGCCAGCAGTTGGGGTCGTGGTAACAATGAGCAGTTCTTC.

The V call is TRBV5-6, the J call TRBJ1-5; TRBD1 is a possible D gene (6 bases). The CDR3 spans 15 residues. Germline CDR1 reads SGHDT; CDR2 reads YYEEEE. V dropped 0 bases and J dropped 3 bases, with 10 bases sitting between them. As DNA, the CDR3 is TGTGCCAGCAGCTTGGGGGGGCGATACAATCAGCCCCAGCATTTT. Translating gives CASSLGGRYNQPQHF.

CDR3 nucleotides: TGTGCCATCAGTGAGGGGGGGTTTGGCGAGCAGTACTTC. It specifies CAISEGGFGEQYF. The rearrangement uses TRBV10-3 and TRBJ2-7; possibly TRBD2 for D (6 bases). Trimming shortened V by 2 bases and J by 6 bases, and 11 bases separated the two germline ends. The length of the CDR3 is 13 residues. CDR1 and CDR2 (germline): ENHRY, SYGVKD.

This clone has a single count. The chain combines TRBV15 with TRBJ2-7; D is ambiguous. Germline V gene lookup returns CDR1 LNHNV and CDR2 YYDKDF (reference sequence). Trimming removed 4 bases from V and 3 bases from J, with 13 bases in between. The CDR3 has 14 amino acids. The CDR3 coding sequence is TGTGCCACCAGCACAGGAAGAAACTACTACGAGCAGTACTTC. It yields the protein CATSTGRNYYEQYF.

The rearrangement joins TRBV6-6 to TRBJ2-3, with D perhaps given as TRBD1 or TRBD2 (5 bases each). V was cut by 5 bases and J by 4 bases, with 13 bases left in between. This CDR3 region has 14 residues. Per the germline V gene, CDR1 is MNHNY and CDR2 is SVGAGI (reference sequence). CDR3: CASSTTGLADTQYF. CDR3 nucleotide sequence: TGTGCCAGCAGTACAACAGGACTCGCAGATACGCAGTATTTT.

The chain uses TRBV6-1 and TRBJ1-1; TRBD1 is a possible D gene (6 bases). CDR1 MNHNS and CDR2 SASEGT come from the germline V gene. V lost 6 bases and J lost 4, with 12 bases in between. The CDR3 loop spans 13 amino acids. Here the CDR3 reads CASRATGITEAFF. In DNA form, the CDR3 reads TGTGCCAGCAGAGCCACAGGGATCACTGAAGCTTTCTTT.

The CDR3 loop is CASTPDRQPSYEQYF. CDR3 nucleotides: TGTGCCAGCACTCCGGACAGGCAGCCCTCCTACGAGCAGTACTTC. This chain joins TRBV6-1 and TRBJ2-7, with 7 bases lining up with TRBD1. The CDR3 covers 15 residues. The ends lost 7 bases at V and 0 bases at J; junction bases unmatched: 9. The germline gives CDR1 MNHNS, CDR2 SASEGT.

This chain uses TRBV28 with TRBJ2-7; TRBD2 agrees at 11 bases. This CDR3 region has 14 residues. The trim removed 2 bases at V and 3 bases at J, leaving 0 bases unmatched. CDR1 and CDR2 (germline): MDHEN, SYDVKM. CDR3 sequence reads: CASSLTSGGYEQYF. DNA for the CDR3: TGTGCCAGCAGTTTAACTAGCGGGGGCTACGAGCAGTACTTC.

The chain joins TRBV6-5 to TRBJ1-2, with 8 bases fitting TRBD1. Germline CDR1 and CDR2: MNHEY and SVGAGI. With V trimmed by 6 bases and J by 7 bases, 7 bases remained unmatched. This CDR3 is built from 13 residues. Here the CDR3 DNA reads TGTGCCAGCAGACCGACAGGGGCAGGTGGCTACACCTTC. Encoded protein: CASRPTGAGGYTF.

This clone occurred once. The CDR3 sequence: CASSLIGSFGDTQYF. DNA of the CDR3: TGCGCCAGCAGCTTGATCGGCTCTTTCGGAGATACGCAGTATTTT. The V call is TRBV5-1, the J call TRBJ2-3; D ambiguous. The CDR3 spans 15 residues. Trimming left V 1 base short and J 5 bases short, with 14 bases between. Per germline, CDR1 SGHRS and CDR2 YFSETQ. The full variable domain, with the rest looked up from reference TRBV5-1 and TRBJ2-3, is KAGVTQTPRYLIKTRGQQVTLSCSPISGHRSVSWYQQTPGQGLQFLFEYFSETQRNKGNFPGRFSGRQFSNSRSEMNVSTLELGDSALYLCASSLIGSFGDTQYFGPGTRLTVL.

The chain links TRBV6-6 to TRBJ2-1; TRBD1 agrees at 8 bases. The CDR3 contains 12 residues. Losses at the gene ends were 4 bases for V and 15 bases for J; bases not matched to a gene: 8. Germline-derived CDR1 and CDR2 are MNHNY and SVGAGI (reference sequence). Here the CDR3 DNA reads TGTGCCAGCAGTTCCGGACAGGGCGGCCCGTTCTTC. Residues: CASSSGQGGPFF.

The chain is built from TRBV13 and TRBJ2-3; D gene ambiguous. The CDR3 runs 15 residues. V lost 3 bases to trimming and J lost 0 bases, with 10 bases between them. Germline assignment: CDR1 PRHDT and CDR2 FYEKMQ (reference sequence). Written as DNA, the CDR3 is TGTGCCAGCAGCTTGGCGGTTACTAGCACAGATACGCAGTATTTT. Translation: CASSLAVTSTDTQYF. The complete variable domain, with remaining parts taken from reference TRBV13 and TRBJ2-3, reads AAGVIQSPRHLIKEKRETATLKCYPIPRHDTVYWYQQGPGQDPQFLISFYEKMQSDKGSIPDRFSAQQFSDYHSELNMSSLELGDSALYFCASSLAVTSTDTQYFGPGTRLTVL.

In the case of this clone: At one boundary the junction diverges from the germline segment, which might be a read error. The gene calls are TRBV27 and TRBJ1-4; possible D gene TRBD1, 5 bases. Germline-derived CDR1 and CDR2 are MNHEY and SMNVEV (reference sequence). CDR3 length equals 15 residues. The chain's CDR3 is CASSLSMQGWEKLLF. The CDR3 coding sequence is TGTGCCAGCAGTTTATCGATGCAGGGTTGGGAAAAACTGCTTTTT. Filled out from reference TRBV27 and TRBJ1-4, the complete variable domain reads EAQVTQNPRYLITVTGKKLTVTCSQNMNHEYMSWYRQDPGLGLRQIYYSMNVEVTDKGDVPEGYKVSRKEKRNFPLILESPSPNQTSLYFCASSLSMQGWEKLLFGSGTQLSVL.

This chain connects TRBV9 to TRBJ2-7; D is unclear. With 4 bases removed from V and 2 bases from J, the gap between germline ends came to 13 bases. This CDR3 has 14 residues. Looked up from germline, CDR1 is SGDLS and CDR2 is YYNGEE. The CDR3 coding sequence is TGTGCCAGCAGCCCTGGGCCGAGCCCCTACGAGCAGTACTTC. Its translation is CASSPGPSPYEQYF. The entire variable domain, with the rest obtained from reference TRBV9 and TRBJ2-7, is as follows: DSGVTQTPKHLITATGQRVTLRCSPRSGDLSVYWYQQSLDQGLQFLIQYYNGEERAKGNILERFSAQQFPDLHSELNLSSLELGDSALYFCASSPGPSPYEQYFGPGTRLTVT.

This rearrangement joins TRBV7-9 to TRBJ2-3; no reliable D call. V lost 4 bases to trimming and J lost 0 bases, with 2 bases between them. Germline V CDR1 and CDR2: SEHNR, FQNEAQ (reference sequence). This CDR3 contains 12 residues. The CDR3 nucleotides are TGTGCCAGCAGCTGGAGCACAGATACGCAGTATTTT. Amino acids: CASSWSTDTQYF.

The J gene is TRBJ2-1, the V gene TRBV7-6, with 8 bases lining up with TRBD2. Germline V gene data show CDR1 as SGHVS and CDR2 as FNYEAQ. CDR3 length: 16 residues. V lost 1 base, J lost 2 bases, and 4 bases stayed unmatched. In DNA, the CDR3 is TGTGCCAGCAGCTTAGTAGCCGGGGGGGCCTACAATGAGCAGTTCTTC. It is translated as CASSLVAGGAYNEQFF.

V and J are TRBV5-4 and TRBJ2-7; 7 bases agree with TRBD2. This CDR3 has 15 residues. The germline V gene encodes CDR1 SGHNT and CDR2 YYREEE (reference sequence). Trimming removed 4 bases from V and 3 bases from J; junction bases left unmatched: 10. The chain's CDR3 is CASSPTPRDYYEQYF. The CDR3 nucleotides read TGTGCCAGCAGCCCCACACCCCGGGACTACTACGAGCAGTACTTC.

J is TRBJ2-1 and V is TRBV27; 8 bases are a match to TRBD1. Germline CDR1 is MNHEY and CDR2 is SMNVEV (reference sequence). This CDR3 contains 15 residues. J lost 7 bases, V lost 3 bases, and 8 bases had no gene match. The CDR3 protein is CASSFSGQGANEQFF. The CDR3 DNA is TGTGCCAGCAGTTTCTCAGGTCAGGGGGCTAATGAGCAGTTCTTC.

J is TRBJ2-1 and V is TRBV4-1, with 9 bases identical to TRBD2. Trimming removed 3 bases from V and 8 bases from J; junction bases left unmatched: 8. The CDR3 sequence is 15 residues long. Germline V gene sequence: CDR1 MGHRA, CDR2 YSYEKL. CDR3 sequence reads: CASSHPVAGVDEQFF. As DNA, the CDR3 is TGCGCCAGCAGCCACCCGGTAGCGGGAGTGGATGAGCAGTTCTTC.

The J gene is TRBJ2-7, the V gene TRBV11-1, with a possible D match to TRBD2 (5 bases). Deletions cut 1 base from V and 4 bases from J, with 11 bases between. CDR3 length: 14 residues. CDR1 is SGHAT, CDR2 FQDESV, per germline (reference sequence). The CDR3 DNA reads TGTGCCAGCAGCTTAGGACTATCTAGTTACGAGCAGTACTTC. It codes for CASSLGLSSYEQYF.

The CDR3 nucleotides are TGTGCCAGCAGCCCCAGTAAAGGACAGGGGGAGACCCAGTACTTC. Translating it yields CASSPSKGQGETQYF. The rearrangement links TRBV27 to TRBJ2-5, with 9 bases fitting TRBD1. The CDR3 totals 15 residues. Germline V gene sequence: CDR1 MNHEY, CDR2 SMNVEV (reference sequence). V gave up 6 bases and J gave up 5 bases; unmatched junction bases: 10.

CDR3 in amino acids: CASSYGTGIGNTIYF. CDR3 sequence (DNA): TGTGCCAGCAGTTACGGGACAGGAATTGGAAACACCATATATTTT. The rearrangement uses TRBV6-5 and TRBJ1-3; the match to TRBD1 covers 8 bases. The germline V gene has CDR1 MNHEY and CDR2 SVGAGI. The V and J ends lost 2 bases and 3 bases, in that order; junction bases with no gene match: 3. The CDR3 runs to 15 residues.